The rows below give T cell receptor beta chains drawn from one sample of a study of blood T cell repertoires in COVID-19. Some clones are missing from TCRdb's copy, which holds only in-frame ones; the method was immunoSEQ multiplex PCR. The table has about 370,000 clones, about 90% seen once. Sequenced: peripheral blood. These receptors originate from a woman under 40 with COVID-19, enrolled during active disease. Each CDR3 is given with its conserved first and last residue. A D gene is named only where the DNA matches it firmly. The size field is filled for only some rows; it gives once, few, many or a size class.

J gene | V gene | D gene | clone size | CDR3 protein | CDR3 DNA
TRBJ1-3 | TRBV11-2 | . | . | CASSKGEGSSGNTIYF | TGTGCCAGCAGCAAAGGGGAGGGAAGCTCTGGAAACACCATATATTTT
TRBJ1-2 | TRBV25-1 | . | . | CASSDPGYGYTF | TGTGCCAGCAGTGACCCCGGCTATGGCTACACCTTC
TRBJ2-3 | TRBV11-2 | TRBD2 | . | CASSLAGGSADTQYF | TGTGCCAGCAGCTTGGCGGGGGGGTCGGCAGATACGCAGTATTTT
TRBJ2-2 | TRBV18 | . | once | CASSPGRRNTGELFF | TGTGCCAGCTCGCCAGGGAGAAGGAACACCGGGGAGCTGTTTTTT
TRBJ2-1 | TRBV7-9 | TRBD2 | . | CASSSPLAGTYNEQFF | TGTGCCAGCAGCTCCCCTTTAGCGGGGACGTACAATGAGCAGTTCTTC
TRBJ2-1 | TRBV29-1 | . | . | CSGRREGNEQFF | TGCAGCGGGAGGAGGGAAGGCAATGAGCAGTTCTTC
TRBJ1-1 | TRBV6-2/TRBV6-3 | . | . | CASSYEGETEAFF | TGTGCCAGCAGTTACGAGGGGGAAACTGAAGCTTTCTTT
TRBJ2-3 | TRBV28 | . | . | CASSFRRRDPTDTQYF | TGTGCCAGCAGTTTTCGGAGGCGGGACCCCACAGATACGCAGTATTTT
TRBJ2-2 | TRBV11-3 | TRBD2 | . | CASSPTRGAGELFF | TGTGCCAGCAGCCCTACCCGGGGGGCCGGGGAGCTGTTTTTT
TRBJ1-1 | TRBV18 | . | . | CASSPPGGHTEAFF | TGTGCCAGCTCACCACCGGGGGGGCATACTGAAGCTTTCTTT
TRBJ1-1 | TRBV6-5 | TRBD1 | . | CASSYSPGGRDTEAFF | TGTGCCAGCAGTTACTCTCCAGGGGGCCGGGACACTGAAGCTTTCTTT
TRBJ1-2 | TRBV3-1/TRBV3-2 | . | . | CASSQELAGRNYGYTF | TGTGCCAGCAGCCAAGAATTGGCAGGTCGAAACTATGGCTACACCTTC
TRBJ2-3 | TRBV2 | TRBD1 | . | CASSEALPSTGKRYF | TGTGCCAGCAGTGAAGCGCTTCCCTCGACAGGGAAGAGGTATTTT
TRBJ1-3 | TRBV28 | . | . | CASSLSGYGNTIYF | TGTGCCAGCAGTTTATCGGGGTATGGAAACACCATATATTTT
TRBJ1-5 | TRBV27 | TRBD1 | . | CASSLTGAPNQPQHF | TGTGCCAGCAGTTTAACAGGGGCTCCCAATCAGCCCCAGCATTTT
TRBJ2-5 | TRBV7-2 | . | . | CASSWARETQYF | TGTGCCAGCAGCTGGGCCAGAGAGACCCAGTACTTC
TRBJ1-6 | TRBV27 | . | once | CASSWRADSPLHF | TGTGCCAGCAGTTGGCGGGCAGATTCACCCCTCCACTTT
TRBJ2-1 | TRBV24-1 | TRBD1 | . | CATSAARTGNSYNEQFF | TGTGCCACCAGTGCCGCCCGGACAGGGAACTCCTACAATGAGCAGTTCTTC
TRBJ2-5 | TRBV21-1 | . | . | CASSLSTKLLQETQYF | TGTGCCAGCAGCCTATCCACCAAACTCCTACAAGAGACCCAGTACTTC
TRBJ1-5 | TRBV21-1 | . | . | CASSKADRGRQPQHF | TGTGCCAGCAGCAAAGCTGACAGGGGAAGGCAGCCCCAGCATTTT
TRBJ2-3 | TRBV5-1 | TRBD2 | . | CASSSHLSGGPTDTQYF | TGCGCCAGCAGCTCCCACCTTAGCGGGGGGCCCACAGATACGCAGTATTTT
TRBJ1-2 | TRBV19 | . | . | CATSGGHYGYTF | TGTGCCACTTCGGGGGGCCACTATGGCTACACCTTC
TRBJ2-2 | TRBV28 | TRBD1 | . | CASSKGGHKVSTGELFF | TGTGCCAGCAGTAAAGGGGGCCACAAGGTGAGCACCGGGGAGCTGTTTTTT
TRBJ1-1 | TRBV25-1 | TRBD1 | . | CASSEDTGAMNTEAFF | TGTGCCAGCAGTGAAGACACAGGGGCAATGAACACTGAAGCTTTCTTT
TRBJ2-5 | TRBV6-1 | TRBD2 | . | CASSTDLAGGTQYF | TGTGCCAGCAGTACCGATCTAGCGGGGGGGACCCAGTACTTC
TRBJ2-2 | TRBV2 | . | . | CASSETGTMAGELFF | TGTGCCAGCAGTGAGACAGGTACAATGGCCGGGGAGCTGTTTTTT